What follows are 13 T cell receptor beta chains derived from one specimen sequenced in a study of cytomegalovirus exposure and HLA in healthy donors. Vbeta (60) and Jbeta (13) primers were used in the PCR. Only in-frame clones appear in the TCRdb table, and some are missing; sequencing was by immunoSEQ multiplex PCR. The sample records more than 150,000 clones, 82% being singletons. Sequenced input: PBMCs. The receptors originated from a man in his forties in good health and CMV-seronegative.

The chain has TRBV7-2 and TRBJ2-3; 10 bases match TRBD2. V shed 1 base and J 2 bases; nucleotides not matched to a gene: 3. CDR3 length: 16 amino acids. Germline lookup yields CDR1 SGHTA and CDR2 FQGNSA. CDR3 in amino acids: CASSLELAGNTDTQYF. In DNA, the CDR3 is TGTGCCAGCAGCTTAGAACTAGCGGGGAACACAGATACGCAGTATTTT.

The chain is built from TRBV19 and TRBJ2-1, with D unresolved. CDR1 LNHDA and CDR2 SQIVND come from the germline V gene (reference sequence). This CDR3 has 12 amino acids. Trimming left V 5 bases short and J 4 bases short, with 6 bases between. The CDR3, as DNA: TGTGCCAGTAGTCAAGCGTACAATGAGCAGTTCTTC. It codes for CASSQAYNEQFF.

The V call is TRBV20-1, the J call TRBJ1-1; D gene ambiguous. The germline V gene encodes CDR1 DFQATT and CDR2 SNEGSKA (reference sequence). CDR3 length: 11 amino acids. Deletions cut 7 bases from V and 0 bases from J, with 6 bases between. The CDR3 DNA is TGCAGTGGCACTTTGAACACTGAAGCTTTCTTT. Amino acids: CSGTLNTEAFF.

The chain carries TRBV30 and TRBJ1-1; D is ambiguous. V lost 2 bases and J 1 base, leaving 8 bases between the germline ends. From germline, CDR1 is GTSNPN and CDR2 SVGIG (reference sequence). CDR3 length: 13 residues. The CDR3 region is CAWSKSQNTEAFF. The DNA of the CDR3 is TGTGCCTGGAGTAAAAGCCAGAACACTGAAGCTTTCTTT.

This clone was observed once. The V and J genes are TRBV9 and TRBJ2-3, with 9 positions matching TRBD2. The length of the CDR3 is 14 residues. J was trimmed by 4 bases and V by 5 bases; bases with no gene match: 5. The germline CDR1 and CDR2 sequences are SGDLS and YYNGEE. CDR3 in amino acids: CASRGSGRPDTQYF. CDR3 in DNA: TGTGCCAGCAGGGGGAGCGGGAGGCCAGATACGCAGTATTTT.

The chain couples TRBV5-1 to TRBJ2-1; 10 nucleotides match TRBD2. Germline CDR1 and CDR2: SGHRS and YFSETQ. Germline trimming cut 4 bases from V and 4 bases from J; bases unmatched to any gene: 8. The CDR3 extends over 16 amino acids. The CDR3 is CASSGASGSSYNEQFF. CDR3 DNA sequence: TGCGCCAGCAGCGGGGCTAGCGGGAGCTCGTACAATGAGCAGTTCTTC.

This chain links TRBV6-6 with TRBJ2-1; TRBD2 agrees at 7 bases. The ends lost 8 bases at V and 8 bases at J; junction bases unmatched: 15. The CDR3 has 15 residues. The germline CDR1 and CDR2 sequences are MNHNY and SVGAGI (reference sequence). CDR3 DNA sequence: TGTGCCAGCGGGGAGGTGGGCGGGAGCTCGCATGAGCAGTTCTTC. Its translation: CASGEVGGSSHEQFF.

The chain combines TRBV7-2 with TRBJ1-5, with unresolved D. Germline loops: CDR1 SGHTA, CDR2 FQGNSA. The CDR3 consists of 13 residues. V was trimmed by 2 bases and J by 0 bases, leaving 2 bases between them. The CDR3 coding sequence is TGTGCCAGCAGCTTACGTAGCAATCAGCCCCAGCATTTT. Translated: CASSLRSNQPQHF.

A word on this clone: At one end, the junction sequence differs from germline, possibly due to a read error. The chain carries TRBV6-1 and TRBJ1-2; 9 bases are shared with TRBD1. Germline loops: CDR1 MNHNS, CDR2 SASEGT. The CDR3 contains 12 residues. CDR3 region: CASSETPGTGLF. CDR3 coding DNA: TGTGCCAGCAGTGAAACCCCCGGGACAGGGCTCTTC.

The rearrangement uses TRBV7-3 and TRBJ1-2, with D tentatively TRBD1 (6 bases). The CDR3 has 14 amino acids. Per germline, CDR1 SGHTA and CDR2 FQGTGA. Trimming took off 1 base at V and 4 bases at J, with 10 bases between the two ends. CDR3 protein: CASSLIQGLYGYTF. CDR3 coding DNA: TGTGCCAGCAGCTTAATACAGGGCCTCTATGGCTACACCTTC.

V usage is TRBV29-1 and J usage is TRBJ2-3, with 9 nucleotides matching TRBD2. The CDR3 sequence is 16 residues long. Germline V lookup: CDR1 SQVTM, CDR2 ANQGSEA. The junction had 6 bases not matched to a gene; V was cut back by 1 base and J by 1 base. DNA of the CDR3: TGCAGCGTTGAAGGGGTCCCTAGCGGGGGCACAGATACGCAGTATTTT. Translation gives CSVEGVPSGGTDTQYF.

The chain couples TRBV2 to TRBJ2-7; 9 bases agree with TRBD1. V was pared by 4 bases and J by 4 bases, with 5 bases of the junction left unmatched. The germline V gene encodes CDR1 SNHLY and CDR2 FYNNEI. CDR3 length: 14 residues. In DNA form, the CDR3 reads TGTGCCAGCAGTGGACCGGGACAGGGTTACGAGCAGTACTTC. Translation gives CASSGPGQGYEQYF.

V gene TRBV4-3 combines with J gene TRBJ2-3; 7 nucleotides match TRBD2. CDR3 length: 16 residues. Trimming cost V 1 base and J 4 bases; bases outside gene matches: 8. Germline CDR1 LGHNA, CDR2 YSLEER. The CDR3 DNA is TGCGCCAGCAGCCAAGGGGGAGGGCCTGGGGCAGATACGCAGTATTTT. The encoded protein is CASSQGGGPGADTQYF.